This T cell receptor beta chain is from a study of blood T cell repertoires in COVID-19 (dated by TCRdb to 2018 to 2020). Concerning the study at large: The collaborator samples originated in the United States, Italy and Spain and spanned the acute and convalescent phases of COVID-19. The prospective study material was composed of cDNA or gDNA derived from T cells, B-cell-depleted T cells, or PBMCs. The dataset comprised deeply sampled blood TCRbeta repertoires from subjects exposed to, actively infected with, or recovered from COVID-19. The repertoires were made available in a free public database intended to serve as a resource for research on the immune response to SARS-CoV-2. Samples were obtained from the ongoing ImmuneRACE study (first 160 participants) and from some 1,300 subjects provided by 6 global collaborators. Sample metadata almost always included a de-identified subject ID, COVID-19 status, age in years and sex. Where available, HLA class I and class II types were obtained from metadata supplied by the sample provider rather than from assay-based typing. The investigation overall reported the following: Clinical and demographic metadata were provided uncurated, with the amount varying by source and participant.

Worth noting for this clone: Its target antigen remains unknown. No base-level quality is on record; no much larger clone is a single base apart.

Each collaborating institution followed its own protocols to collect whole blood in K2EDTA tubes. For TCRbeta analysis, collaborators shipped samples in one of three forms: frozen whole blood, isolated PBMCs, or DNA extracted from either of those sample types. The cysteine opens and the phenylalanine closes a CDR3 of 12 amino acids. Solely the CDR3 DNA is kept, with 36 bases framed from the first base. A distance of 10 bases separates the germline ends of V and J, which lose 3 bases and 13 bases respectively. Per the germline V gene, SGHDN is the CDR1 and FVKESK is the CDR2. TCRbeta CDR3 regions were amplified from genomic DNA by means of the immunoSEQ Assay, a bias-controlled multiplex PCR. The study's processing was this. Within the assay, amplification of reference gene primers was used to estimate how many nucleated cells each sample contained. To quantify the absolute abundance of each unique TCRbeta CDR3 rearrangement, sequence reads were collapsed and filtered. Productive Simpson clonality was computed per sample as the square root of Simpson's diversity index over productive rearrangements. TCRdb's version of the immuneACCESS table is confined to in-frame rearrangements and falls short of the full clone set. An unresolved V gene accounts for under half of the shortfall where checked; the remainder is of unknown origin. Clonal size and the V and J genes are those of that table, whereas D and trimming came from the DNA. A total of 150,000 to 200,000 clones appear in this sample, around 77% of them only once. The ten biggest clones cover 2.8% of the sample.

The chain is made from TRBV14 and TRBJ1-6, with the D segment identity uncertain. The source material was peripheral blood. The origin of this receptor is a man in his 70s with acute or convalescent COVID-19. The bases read TGTGCCAGCAGCCAGGCAGCGGGGCCCCTCCACTTT. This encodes CASSQAAGPLHF.